What follows are 20 T cell receptor beta chains derived from one specimen sequenced in a study of T cell responses to AZD1222 COVID-19 vaccine. Sequenced by immunoSEQ multiplex PCR; TCRdb stores in-frame clones only, minus some. The data show 150,000 to 200,000 clones, 90% to 95% seen once. The sample here was peripheral blood, taken 28 days after the second AZD1222 dose. All receptors come from an adult who received the AZD1222 COVID-19 vaccine.

The V and J genes are TRBV9 and TRBJ2-1; D remains unclear. The CDR3 runs to 15 residues. Trimming pared 3 bases from V and 5 bases from J, leaving 15 bases between. Germline CDR1 is SGDLS and CDR2 is YYNGEE. The CDR3 nucleotides are TGTGCCAGCAGCGCGGAACGGTGGTACGACAATGAGCAGTTCTTC. Translating gives CASSAERWYDNEQFF.

V usage is TRBV6-5 and J usage is TRBJ2-7, with 13 bases identical to TRBD2. The CDR3 has 15 residues. Trimming cost V 4 bases and J 3 bases; bases outside gene matches: 3. Per the germline V gene, CDR1 is MNHEY and CDR2 is SVGAGI. The CDR3 DNA follows: TGTGCCAGCAGTTCCCGGACTAGCGGGAGCTACGAGCAGTACTTC. The encoded protein is CASSSRTSGSYEQYF.

The J gene is TRBJ1-5, the V gene TRBV6-2 or TRBV6-3, with D possibly matching TRBD1 (5 bases). The CDR3 spans 13 residues. V was trimmed by 0 bases and J by 12 bases, leaving 12 bases between them. Germline CDR1 MNHEY, CDR2 SVGEGT. For the CDR3, the DNA is TGTGCCAGCAGTTACTCGGTGGGGCAGGTCCAGCATTTT. This gives the protein CASSYSVGQVQHF.

The chain recombines TRBV10-1 with TRBJ1-2; TRBD1 is a possible D gene (6 bases). CDR1 and CDR2 (germline): WNHNN, SYGVQD (reference sequence). This CDR3 has 13 residues. The ends were cut back, 0 bases at V and 8 bases at J, with 10 bases in the middle. This CDR3 reads CASSESGARGYTF. The CDR3 bases are TGCGCCAGCAGTGAGTCGGGGGCGCGGGGCTACACCTTC.

V is TRBV6-5 and J is TRBJ1-2, with a weak D call TRBD1 (5 bases). V was clipped by 7 bases and J by 8 bases, with 11 bases between them. This CDR3 region has 11 residues. Germline values: CDR1 MNHEY, CDR2 SVGAGI. CDR3 nucleotides: TGTGCCAGCACAACAGGAGGCGGCTACACCTTC. It is translated as CASTTGGGYTF.

In the case of this clone: Other DNA sequences from this sample encode an identical CDR3 as well. The rearrangement links TRBV9 to TRBJ1-5, with D possibly matching TRBD1 (6 bases). Germline CDR1 and CDR2: SGDLS and YYNGEE. Trimming stripped 5 bases from V and 1 base from J, with 13 bases between. The CDR3 loop spans 15 amino acids. CDR3 in DNA: TGTGCCAGCAGTAGGGGGGGCGGGAGCAATCAGCCCCAGCATTTT. The encoded protein is CASSRGGGSNQPQHF.

The V and J genes are TRBV18 and TRBJ1-1; possibly TRBD1 for D (5 bases). V was trimmed by 6 bases and J by 4 bases, leaving 18 bases between them. CDR1 is KGHSH, CDR2 LQKENI, per germline. CDR3 length: 15 amino acids. CDR3: CASSSSRGPGTEAFF. The CDR3 region has the DNA TGTGCCAGCTCCTCGTCAAGGGGCCCTGGCACTGAAGCTTTCTTT.

The rearrangement links TRBV28 to TRBJ1-2; D is perhaps TRBD1 (5 bases). This CDR3 has 12 amino acids. In germline, CDR1 is MDHEN, CDR2 SYDVKM. V was pared by 5 bases and J by 8 bases, with 12 bases between. CDR3 coding DNA: TGTGCCAGCAGTAAGGGGATTGGGGGCTACACCTTC. It codes for CASSKGIGGYTF.

V usage is TRBV3-1 (or the pseudogene TRBV3-2) and J usage is TRBJ2-3; no definite D call. V lost 1 base, J lost 2 bases, and 10 bases lay in between. CDR1 and CDR2 from the germline V gene are LGHDT and YNNKEL (reference sequence). The CDR3 sequence is 15 residues long. The CDR3 nucleotides read TGTGCCAGCAGCCAAGGTGGGCTTCCCACAGATACGCAGTATTTT. Translating it yields CASSQGGLPTDTQYF.

The chain couples TRBV28 to TRBJ1-2, with TRBD1 identical over 7 bases. The CDR3 length is 15 residues. CDR1 MDHEN and CDR2 SYDVKM come from the germline V gene. V shed 0 bases and J 4 bases; nucleotides not matched to a gene: 5. CDR3 nucleotides: TGTGCCAGCAGTTTATGGGTGACAGGGCTCTATGGCTACACCTTC. Protein product: CASSLWVTGLYGYTF.

The V gene is TRBV6-2 or TRBV6-3, the J gene TRBJ2-7; D gene ambiguous. There are 12 residues in the CDR3. From germline, CDR1 is MNHEY and CDR2 SVGEGT. V lost 6 bases and J 2 bases, leaving 8 bases between the germline ends. The CDR3 here is CASSRDPYEQYF. CDR3 DNA: TGTGCCAGCAGCCGCGACCCCTACGAGCAGTACTTC.

The chain uses TRBV14 and TRBJ1-2, with 9 positions matching TRBD1. Germline CDR1 reads SGHDN; CDR2 reads FVKESK. CDR3 size: 15 residues. V gave up 0 bases and J gave up 5 bases; unmatched junction bases: 4. The CDR3 DNA reads TGTGCCAGCAGCCAAGAGAGGACAGGGGTGTATGGCTACACCTTC. As protein: CASSQERTGVYGYTF.

This clone was observed a single time. V gene TRBV30 combines with J gene TRBJ1-4; D possibly corresponds to TRBD1 (5 bases). Germline lookup yields CDR1 GTSNPN and CDR2 SVGIG (reference sequence). With 2 bases removed from V and 8 bases from J, the gap between germline ends came to 12 bases. This CDR3 has 13 residues. The DNA for the CDR3 is TGTGCCTGGAGTTTAGGGGCGGGAGAAAAACTGTTTTTT. Its protein product is CAWSLGAGEKLFF.

The chain links TRBV18 to TRBJ1-2; no definite D call. The germline V and J ends were trimmed by 0 bases and 4 bases, with 15 bases remaining between them. CDR1 is KGHSH and CDR2 is LQKENI in the germline V gene. The length of the CDR3 is 16 residues. CDR3 sequence: CASSPPNAPDSYGYTF. As DNA, the CDR3 is TGTGCCAGCTCACCACCTAACGCGCCTGATTCCTATGGCTACACCTTC. The full variable domain, in which reference TRBV18 and TRBJ1-2 provide the parts outside the CDR3, is NAGVMQNPRHLVRRRGQEARLRCSPMKGHSHVYWYRQLPEEGLKFMVYLQKENIIDESGMPKERFSAEFPKEGPSILRIQQVVRGDSAAYFCASSPPNAPDSYGYTFGSGTRLTVV.

The V and J genes are TRBV7-9 and TRBJ1-1, with a tentative D call TRBD1 (5 bases). From germline, CDR1 is SEHNR and CDR2 FQNEAQ (reference sequence). The V and J ends lost 5 bases and 4 bases respectively, with 14 bases between them. The CDR3 runs to 14 residues. Written as DNA, the CDR3 is TGTGCCAGCAGCCCCCCGGGGGTGGGCACTGAAGCTTTCTTT. This sequence encodes CASSPPGVGTEAFF. The entire variable domain, with the rest obtained from reference TRBV7-9 and TRBJ1-1, is as follows: DTGVSQNPRHKITKRGQNVTFRCDPISEHNRLYWYRQTLGQGPEFLTYFQNEAQLEKSRLLSDRFSAERPKGSFSTLEIQRTEQGDSAMYLCASSPPGVGTEAFFGQGTRLTVV.

CDR3 loop: CASSLARVPLTDTQYF. The CDR3 region has the DNA TGTGCCAGCAGCTTAGCGCGGGTTCCCCTCACAGATACGCAGTATTTT. The V call is TRBV7-9, the J call TRBJ2-3, with D possibly matching TRBD2 (5 bases). CDR1 and CDR2 from the germline V gene are SEHNR and FQNEAQ (reference sequence). This CDR3 comprises 16 residues. The V end was cut by 0 bases, the J end by 2 bases, with 12 bases between. Together with reference TRBV7-9 and TRBJ2-3, the CDR3 gives the full variable domain: DTGVSQNPRHKITKRGQNVTFRCDPISEHNRLYWYRQTLGQGPEFLTYFQNEAQLEKSRLLSDRFSAERPKGSFSTLEIQRTEQGDSAMYLCASSLARVPLTDTQYFGPGTRLTVL.

V is TRBV7-2 and J is TRBJ2-5; D uncertain. The V end was cut by 6 bases, the J end by 5 bases, with 10 bases between. Per germline, CDR1 SGHTA and CDR2 FQGNSA. The CDR3 sequence is 12 residues long. CDR3 sequence: CASRLEGETQYF. The CDR3 DNA sequence: TGTGCCAGCAGGCTTGAAGGGGAGACCCAGTACTTC.

The V call is TRBV19, the J call TRBJ2-5; D is undetermined. The germline V gene has CDR1 LNHDA and CDR2 SQIVND (reference sequence). The V and J ends lost 5 bases and 1 base respectively, with 11 bases between them. This CDR3 is built from 14 residues. The DNA of the CDR3 is TGTGCCAGTAGTGCTCGCGTCGGCCAAGAGACCCAGTACTTC. Amino acid sequence: CASSARVGQETQYF.

V and J are TRBV19 and TRBJ1-2, with no clear D. Germline-derived CDR1 and CDR2 are LNHDA and SQIVND (reference sequence). Trimming took 3 bases from V and 8 from J, leaving 7 bases between them. The CDR3 is 11 residues long. CDR3 DNA sequence: TGTGCCAGTAGTATGGGCCCGGGCTACACCTTC. It is translated as CASSMGPGYTF.

The chain joins TRBV7-8 to TRBJ2-1, with 13 bases that match TRBD2. The CDR3 sequence is 20 residues long. V shed 0 bases and J 4 bases; nucleotides not matched to a gene: 12. Germline loops: CDR1 SGHVS, CDR2 FQNEAQ. In nucleotides, the CDR3 is TGTGCCAGCAGCTTAGCGCTAGGACTAGCGGGAGTGGGTAGGTACAATGAGCAGTTCTTC. This translates into CASSLALGLAGVGRYNEQFF. Full variable domain (missing parts from reference TRBV7-8 and TRBJ2-1): GAGVSQSPRYKVAKRGQDVALRCDPISGHVSLFWYQQALGQGPEFLTYFQNEAQLDKSGLPSDRFFAERPEGSVSTLKIQRTQQEDSAVYLCASSLALGLAGVGRYNEQFFGPGTRLTVL.